This T cell receptor beta chain was sequenced for a study of CD8 T cells in Susac syndrome. Reverse transcription of about 0.5 to 1 ug RNA was carried out with random hexamers. MiXCR, applied by TCRdb to the immunoSEQ multiplex PCR reads, yields one record per CDR3 protein. The sample shows 150,000 to 200,000 distinct CDR3 sequences, about 94% of them seen only once. The authors sequenced TCR beta from blood CD8+ and CD4+ T cells. Both CD4+ and CD8+ T cells were negatively isolated, and TEMRA cells underwent FACS enrichment. The CDR3 is made up of 15 amino acids. Per germline, CDR1 DFQATT and CDR2 SNEGSKA (reference sequence).

This chain connects TRBV20-1 to TRBJ1-1; D is ambiguous. The TCR sequence derives from a human donor with multiple sclerosis. The sequencing sample was made of CD4+ T cells from PBMCs. CDR3 loop: CGQTRSGFLDTEAFF. CDR3 DNA sequence: TGCGGGCAAACCCGCAGTGGCTTTTTGGACACTGAAGCTTTCTTT.